A single T cell receptor beta chain is shown here with its context. This sample is drawn from a study of T cell changes during pregnancy in multiple sclerosis. This table comes from immunoSEQ multiplex PCR, and its TCRdb copy is limited to in-frame clones, with some not included. Altogether about 14,000 clones are present, roughly 90% being singletons, with the ten largest covering under 15%. CDR3 size: 13 residues. Germline lookup yields CDR1 LGHNT and CDR2 FRNRAP. V lost 1 base to trimming and J lost 10 bases, with 11 bases between them. The sequence derives from a female donor in good health, enrolled as a control in a pregnancy study. The chain recombines TRBV12-5 with TRBJ2-1; tentative D call: TRBD2 (6 bases). This specimen was CD8+ T cells from peripheral blood mononuclear cells, taken after pregnancy. The CDR3 sequence: CASGLGQGGEQFF. The CDR3 DNA is TGTGCTAGTGGTTTGGGCCAGGGAGGCGAGCAGTTCTTC.